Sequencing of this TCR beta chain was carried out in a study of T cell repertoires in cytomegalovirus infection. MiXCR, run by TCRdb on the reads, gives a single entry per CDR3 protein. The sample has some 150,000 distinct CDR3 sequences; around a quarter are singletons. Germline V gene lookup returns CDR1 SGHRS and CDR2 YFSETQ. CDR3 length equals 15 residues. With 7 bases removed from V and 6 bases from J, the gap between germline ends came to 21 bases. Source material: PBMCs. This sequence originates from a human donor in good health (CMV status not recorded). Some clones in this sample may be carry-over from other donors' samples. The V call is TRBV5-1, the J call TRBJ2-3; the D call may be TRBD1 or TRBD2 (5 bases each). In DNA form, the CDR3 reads TGCGCCAGCTCCCGGGGCCAGAGGGGTCCGGATACGCAGTATTTT. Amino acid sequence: CASSRGQRGPDTQYF.